Sequencing of this T cell receptor (beta chain) was carried out in a study of T cell repertoires in cytomegalovirus infection. Study as a whole: Public TCR beta signature analysis indicated the presence of both CMV infection and matching HLA type. Study outcomes and limitations: Carriage of CMV together with the relevant HLA was identifiable through cumulative public TCR beta family frequency. CMV-specific HLA-C-restricted TCR beta clonotypes dominated the ex vivo response.

TCRdb re-called the reads through MiXCR, storing one row per CDR3 protein. The sample includes approximately 910,000 distinct CDR3 sequences, 31% of them seen just once. With 6 bases clipped from V and 5 bases from J, the junction kept 8 bases outside the gene matches. The CDR3 has 14 residues. Germline-derived CDR1 and CDR2 are MNHNS and SASEGT. On this clonotype: Its antigen remains unknown.

The chain is built from TRBV6-1 and TRBJ1-1; 8 nucleotides align to TRBD1. The sequencing here drew on cultured CD8+ T cells from PBMCs, taken from culture after CMV antigen stimulation. The TCR originated in a human donor in good health (CMV status not recorded). Some clones in this sample may be carry-over from other donors' samples. The chain's CDR3 is CASSLRGRETEAFF. In DNA form, the CDR3 reads TGTGCCAGCAGCCTCAGGGGGCGAGAGACTGAAGCTTTCTTT.